This T cell receptor beta chain was profiled in a study of neurological immune-mediated disorders (dated by TCRdb to between 2018 and 2020). Some background on the complete study: Peripheral blood TCR-beta repertoires from patients with HTLV-I-associated myelopathy (HAM/TSP), patients with multiple sclerosis, and healthy controls were compared in the study using UMI-based sequencing. Alongside PBMC samples, the set of about 100 TCR-beta libraries contained longitudinal samples, technical triplicates, and paired CD4+ and CD8+ T-cell subsets that had been sorted. Of the 68 subjects in the cohort, about 14 were HAM/TSP patients, around 34 were multiple sclerosis patients, and around 20 were healthy controls.

On the study overall, not on this receptor specifically: The highest TCR clonal expansion was observed in HAM/TSP patients, whereas the lowest was observed in MS patients, even when compared with healthy controls. Across subjects, expanded clones never shared an identical CDR3 amino acid sequence, which suggests that the TCR-beta repertoires in every group were private.

This clonotype was seen ten or more times. The target of this receptor is not known. There are no base qualities to consult, and no much larger clone falls within one base. V is shortened by 3 bases, J by 9 bases, and the region joining them spans 13 bases. The germline V gene specifies SGHRS as CDR1 and YFSETQ as CDR2. CDR3 length: 14 amino acids, cysteine to phenylalanine. Only the CDR3 DNA is retained, 42 bases long and in frame from the first base. To synthesize cDNA, template-switch 5'RACE was performed with a primer carrying a 10-nucleotide random unique molecular identifier so that each TCR transcript was tagged. Over 200 million TCR-beta sequences, covering 15-18 subjects, were produced in each sequencing run. The RNeasy kit was used to extract total RNA. Using the KAPA Real-time Library Amplification kit, TCR-beta VDJ regions were amplified with primers for the TCR constant region and the 5'RACE anchor. Sample indexes and Illumina adaptors were added in a first PCR, and a second PCR then increased library yield. After Ampure bead purification, the TCR product of roughly 650 bp was size-selected on a 2% E-gel SizeSelection system. Library quality was checked on a Bioanalyzer, concentration was measured with Qubit, and libraries were quantified with the Kapa Library Quantification kit before pooling. An Illumina HiSeq 2500 sequenced the libraries paired-end 2 x 150 bp. To increase sequence diversity, roughly 24-32% phiX was spiked into each library pool. As for the original processing: Quality-filtered reads were processed with the UMI-based MiGEC pipeline, which removed over 75% of raw TCR sequences during error correction. IMGT germline references were used for alignment of VDJ genes, and clonotypes were defined by a unique CDR3 amino acid sequence together with V-J genes. Clonal expansion, Shannon diversity, and CDR3 relatedness (CalcPairwiseDistances, ClusterSamples) were evaluated with VDJtools, and phylogenetic trees were built with CLCbio workbench. Clones with at least 8 unique UMIs were defined as expanded, with this threshold being based on coefficient-of-variation modelling across technical triplicates. TCRdb reworked the public reads: Q25 trimming with fastp, MiXCR clone assembly, productive beta chains retained. Rows with a matching CDR3 protein are joined into one entry that keeps the most common DNA and genes. V and J calls and clone size were set by TCRdb, not the authors. The sample has roughly 36,000 distinct CDR3 sequences on record, around 14% of them singletons. More than 20% of the sample belongs to the ten largest clones.

Libraries from unsorted PBMCs were made from 2 million PBMCs kept in RNAlater at -80 degrees C until RNA extraction. Peripheral blood was subjected to Ficoll-Hypaque density gradient centrifugation to isolate PBMCs, which were then cryopreserved in liquid nitrogen. What was sequenced was PBMCs. This sequence was found in a woman in her forties or fifties with HTLV-1-associated myelopathy (HAM/TSP). The chain joins TRBV5-1 to TRBJ1-6; too little of a D gene remains to name it. The CDR3 sequence is CASSSDVPGSPLHF. The DNA sequence is TGCGCCAGCAGCTCGGACGTGCCCGGTTCACCCCTCCACTTT.